This T cell receptor (beta chain) was recovered during a study of beta chain features in type 1 diabetes listed by TCRdb under 2018. Regarding the study in general: Mean age, gender distribution, total cell number and subset yield were not different between patients and healthy donors. A total of 90 million to 120 million sorted cells were examined across all samples, and a strong correlation was observed between cell number per subset and RNA yield. The study compared the TCRB repertoires of sorted circulating CD4+ T cell subsets in recently diagnosed type 1 diabetes patients with those in matched healthy donors. Whereas all 30 or so donors provided naive and central memory subsets, regulatory and stem cell-like memory subsets were isolated from just 8 patients and roughly 8 healthy donors.

This clone was detected only a few times. This clone's antigen is unknown. There are no base qualities to consult, and no much larger clone falls within one base. Each donor gave one peripheral blood draw, around 0.12 L on average, collected into heparinised tubes. Using a panel that included CD45RO, CCR7, CD25, CD127, CD95 and CD27, naive, central memory, regulatory and stem cell-like memory CD4+ T cells were sorted on a BD FACSAria II. Purity was above 95% for every sorted population. PBMCs were isolated right away by Lymphoprep density gradient centrifugation and were stained directly, without culture. To minimize batch effects, samples were stained and sorted in pairs, one healthy donor with one patient per experiment. Study-wide conclusions, independent of this receptor: Sequencing cDNA rather than genomic DNA could over-represent highly expressing activated cells, although activation and CD3 levels did not differ between groups. Fewer insertions and more nucleotide deletions at VDJ recombination sites were observed in patients with type 1 diabetes, implying thymic rearrangement abnormalities. In all four CD4+ subsets, TCRB CDR3 length was moderately but significantly shorter in type 1 diabetes patients. Naive, central memory and regulatory TCRB repertoires appeared more similar among patients than among healthy donors. Shorter templates might have been favored by PCR, but patient and control samples were amplified and corrected together, so both groups would have been affected equally by any skew. HLA sub-analyses involved small numbers of individuals, so any influence of HLA type on TCRB rearrangement remained unresolved.

Trimming removed 5 bases from V and 5 bases from J; the gene matches leave 8 bases unexplained. Per the germline V gene (reference sequence), PRHDT is the CDR1 and FYEKMQ is the CDR2. The CDR3 contains 14 residues, cysteine and phenylalanine counted. Solely the CDR3 DNA is kept, with 42 bases framed from the first base. The entire amount of isolated RNA was reverse transcribed using the High Capacity cDNA Reverse Transcription Kit, so the sequenced TCRB transcripts were expressed ones. Naive, central memory and regulatory T cell samples underwent deep immunoSEQ sequencing, averaging roughly 3.5 million total reads per sample. Sorted cells were lysed in RLT buffer, and RNA was extracted using DNase-treated RNeasy Micro or Mini kits according to cell number. Each cell subset was processed on its own to prevent cross-contamination, while patient and healthy donor samples were processed together. The immunoSEQ multiplex PCR was used to amplify TCRB sequences from cDNA, generating 87-bp fragments that spanned the CDR3 region. Sequencing of the amplicons was done on the Illumina HiSeq platform. Turning to the authors' computational methods: Synthetic template baselines were used to correct PCR bias computationally, reads within Hamming distance 2 were collapsed, and singletons that could not be merged were discarded. Reads were aligned against IMGT so that V, D and J genes, CDR3 length and insertions or deletions at six rearrangement sites could be assigned. Clonotype counts were normalized to sorted cell number within each subset before computing true diversity and Gini coefficients with the tcR R package. Repertoire sharing was quantified using the overlap coefficient calculated on TCRB nucleotide sequences. The table was pulled from immuneACCESS by TCRdb, which kept in-frame rearrangements only. Such tables lose some clones; where checked, under half of the loss comes from unresolved V genes, and the rest has no known cause. D and trimming come from the DNA, and the V and J calls and clone size come from that table. The sample includes about 170,000 clones, with 6.5% to 8.5% observed a single time. The top ten clones comprise under 0.55% of the sample.

Rearrangement joined TRBV13 to TRBJ2-5; the junction holds 7 bases that match TRBD1. The sequence derives from a man between 18 and 29 years old with type 1 diabetes. The specimen was central memory CD4+ T cells from blood. The encoded CDR3 is CASSKQTGEETQYF. The DNA sequence is as follows: TGTGCCAGCAGCAAACAAACAGGGGAGGAGACCCAGTACTTC.